Shown below are 22 T cell receptor beta chains from a single sample sequenced in a study of blood T cell repertoires in COVID-19. This table comes from immunoSEQ multiplex PCR, and its TCRdb copy is limited to in-frame clones, with some not included. The table has under 250,000 clones, approximately 90% seen once; the top ten hold roughly 10%. Material: peripheral blood. These receptors were obtained from a man aged 50-59 years with COVID-19, enrolled during active disease.

J is TRBJ1-2 and V is TRBV2; D may be TRBD1 (6 bases). V lost 9 bases and J 3 bases, leaving 11 bases between the germline ends. Per germline, CDR1 SNHLY and CDR2 FYNNEI. The CDR3 is 12 amino acids. CDR3 sequence: CASLGQDYGYTF. In DNA, the CDR3 is TGTGCCAGTTTGGGACAAGACTATGGCTACACCTTC.

This clone was detected once. This chain uses TRBV10-3 with TRBJ2-1; a weak D match, TRBD2 (6 bases). Germline CDR1 is ENHRY and CDR2 is SYGVKD. This CDR3 is 12 amino acids long. Trimming left V 5 bases short and J 13 bases short, with 15 bases between. Here the CDR3 DNA reads TGTGCCATCAGTCGGGACTTGGAATTCCAGTTCTTC. It is translated as CAISRDLEFQFF.

The gene calls are TRBV25-1 and TRBJ2-1, with 12 bases lining up with TRBD2. Germline V gives CDR1 MGHDK, CDR2 SYGVNS. There are 15 residues in the CDR3. Trimming at V came to 3 bases and at J to 7 bases, leaving 4 bases not matched to a gene. The CDR3 loop is CASSDGLAGRNEQFF. In DNA form, the CDR3 reads TGTGCCAGCAGTGATGGACTAGCGGGAAGAAATGAGCAGTTCTTC.

V gene TRBV19 combines with J gene TRBJ1-1, with TRBD1 matching over 7 bases. V trimming: 6 bases; J trimming: 4 bases; junction bases outside the gene matches: 11. CDR3 length: 15 residues. Germline V CDR1 and CDR2: LNHDA, SQIVND (reference sequence). The CDR3 protein is CASSPLQGLGTEAFF. DNA for the CDR3: TGTGCCAGTAGCCCATTACAGGGGTTGGGCACTGAAGCTTTCTTT.

V is TRBV30 and J is TRBJ2-5; no reliable D call. V lost 3 bases and J lost 0, with 8 bases in between. Germline CDR1 GTSNPN, CDR2 SVGIG (reference sequence). This CDR3 has 13 amino acids. This CDR3 reads CAWSSMNQETQYF. CDR3 DNA sequence: TGTGCCTGGAGCAGTATGAACCAAGAGACCCAGTACTTC.

The J gene is TRBJ2-5, the V gene TRBV11-2, with TRBD2 matching over 11 bases. Germline trimming cut 1 base from V and 3 bases from J; bases unmatched to any gene: 4. The CDR3 is made up of 16 amino acids. CDR1 and CDR2 from the germline V gene are SGHAT and FQNNGV. CDR3 residues: CASSLGVAGGKETQYF. The DNA for the CDR3 is TGTGCCAGCAGCTTAGGGGTAGCGGGAGGGAAAGAGACCCAGTACTTC.

The CDR3 nucleotides are TGTGCCAGCAGGGGAGCCGGAGCGAAAGCCTACGAGCAGTACTTC. This translates into CASRGAGAKAYEQYF. This rearrangement joins TRBV21-1 to TRBJ2-7; TRBD2 is the table's D call, not checked against the DNA. TRBV21-1 is tagged as a pseudogene. The CDR3 runs 15 residues.

The chain joins TRBV11-2 to TRBJ1-2, with 9 bases identical to TRBD1. CDR3 length: 15 amino acids. In germline, CDR1 is SGHAT, CDR2 FQNNGV. With V trimmed by 5 bases and J by 5 bases, 9 bases remained unmatched. CDR3 in DNA: TGTGCCAGCAGCACTGGGGACAGGGCTCCTTATGGCTACACCTTC. It yields the protein CASSTGDRAPYGYTF.

The rearrangement joins TRBV7-2 to TRBJ1-1; 8 bases map to TRBD1. V lost 5 bases, J lost 0 bases, and 5 bases stayed unmatched. Germline CDR1 SGHTA, CDR2 FQGNSA. The CDR3 runs to 15 residues. The CDR3 reads CASSLRTGMNTEAFF. In DNA form, the CDR3 reads TGTGCCAGCAGCCTCCGGACAGGGATGAACACTGAAGCTTTCTTT.

This sequence joins TRBV30 and TRBJ1-4; perhaps TRBD1 as D (5 bases). The V end lost 3 bases, the J end lost 8 bases, and 13 bases lay between the germline ends. In germline, CDR1 is GTSNPN, CDR2 SVGIG (reference sequence). CDR3 size: 13 residues. CDR3 sequence: CAWRRDLVEKLFF. CDR3 nucleotides: TGTGCCTGGAGGCGGGACCTGGTGGAAAAACTGTTTTTT.

This chain connects TRBV7-2 to TRBJ1-3, with D perhaps TRBD1 (6 bases). In germline, CDR1 is SGHTA, CDR2 FQGNSA. With 5 bases removed from V and 4 bases from J, the gap between germline ends came to 12 bases. The CDR3 sequence is 14 residues long. CDR3 sequence reads: CASSRPGGGNTIYF. DNA for the CDR3: TGTGCCAGCAGCCGTCCGGGGGGCGGAAACACCATATATTTT.

The chain uses TRBV9 and TRBJ1-1; D may be TRBD1 (5 bases). Germline loops: CDR1 SGDLS, CDR2 YYNGEE. This CDR3 comprises 15 residues. Trimming stripped 3 bases from V and 1 base from J, with 13 bases between. DNA of the CDR3: TGTGCCAGCAGCGCCACAGGTACCTGGAACACTGAAGCTTTCTTT. It codes for CASSATGTWNTEAFF.

This clone was seen a few times. Other DNA sequences in this specimen translate into the identical CDR3. The rearrangement joins TRBV9 to TRBJ2-1, with TRBD2 matching 8 bases. This CDR3 spans 16 amino acids. J lost 2 bases, V lost 0 bases, and 4 bases had no gene match. Germline CDR1 and CDR2: SGDLS and YYNGEE. CDR3 in amino acids: CASSVEGTRAYNEQFF. In DNA form, the CDR3 reads TGTGCCAGCAGCGTAGAGGGGACTAGGGCCTACAATGAGCAGTTCTTC.

The table lists this clone with many counts. This chain uses TRBV6-5 with TRBJ1-6, with a possible D match to TRBD1 (6 bases). The CDR3 is 15 residues long. The germline gives CDR1 MNHEY, CDR2 SVGAGI. Trimming pared 6 bases from V and 10 bases from J, leaving 19 bases between. In DNA, the CDR3 is TGTGCCAGCAGGAGAAAGGGGGAAGGTTCCTCACCCCTCCACTTT. This sequence encodes CASRRKGEGSSPLHF.

The rearrangement uses TRBV3-1 (or the pseudogene TRBV3-2) and TRBJ2-1; 11 positions agree with TRBD2. The CDR3 has 17 residues. Unmatched junction bases numbered 11, after V lost 4 bases and J lost 6 bases. The germline CDR1 and CDR2 sequences are LGHDT and YNNKEL (reference sequence). CDR3 protein: CASSPHQGLAEGNEQFF. The CDR3 coding sequence is TGTGCCAGCAGCCCACACCAGGGACTAGCGGAAGGCAATGAGCAGTTCTTC.

The chain recombines TRBV18 with TRBJ1-5; D perhaps matches TRBD1 (6 bases). Trimming shortened V by 2 bases and J by 0 bases, and 8 bases separated the two germline ends. CDR1 is KGHSH and CDR2 is LQKENI in the germline V gene. This CDR3 spans 15 amino acids. The CDR3 DNA reads TGTGCCAGCTCACCAAGACAGGATAGCAATCAGCCCCAGCATTTT. It specifies CASSPRQDSNQPQHF.

The J gene is TRBJ2-7, the V gene TRBV5-1; 8 nucleotides line up with TRBD2. There are 15 residues in the CDR3. The V gene end was trimmed by 2 bases and the J gene end by 4 bases; junction bases not matched to a gene: 8. The germline gives CDR1 SGHRS, CDR2 YFSETQ. As DNA, the CDR3 is TGCGCCAGCAGCTTACAAATAGCGGGAACATACGAGCAGTACTTC. As protein: CASSLQIAGTYEQYF. The variable domain in full, with the rest retrieved from reference TRBV5-1 and TRBJ2-7, is KAGVTQTPRYLIKTRGQQVTLSCSPISGHRSVSWYQQTPGQGLQFLFEYFSETQRNKGNFPGRFSGRQFSNSRSEMNVSTLELGDSALYLCASSLQIAGTYEQYFGPGTRLTVT.

The chain links TRBV18 to TRBJ2-3; D is perhaps TRBD2 (5 bases). CDR1 and CDR2 from the germline V gene are KGHSH and LQKENI. There are 15 residues in the CDR3. V shed 0 bases and J shed 0 bases, with 7 bases lying between them. Written as DNA, the CDR3 is TGTGCCAGCTCACCACCCACTAGGAGCACAGATACGCAGTATTTT. It translates to CASSPPTRSTDTQYF.

This chain joins TRBV2 and TRBJ1-4, with TRBD1 matching 8 bases. The CDR3 covers 15 residues. Germline V gene lookup returns CDR1 SNHLY and CDR2 FYNNEI. With 4 bases clipped from V and 0 bases from J, the junction kept 1 base outside the gene matches. This CDR3 reads CASSVQGATNEKLFF. The CDR3 coding sequence is TGTGCCAGCAGTGTACAGGGGGCAACTAATGAAAAACTGTTTTTT.

V and J are TRBV7-3 and TRBJ1-2, with 7 nucleotides matching TRBD1. Germline CDR1 and CDR2: SGHTA and FQGTGA. The CDR3 totals 15 residues. J was trimmed by 4 bases and V by 0 bases; bases with no gene match: 5. Here the CDR3 reads CASSLTRTGVYGYTF. In nucleotides, the CDR3 is TGTGCCAGCAGCTTAACACGGACAGGAGTCTATGGCTACACCTTC.

CDR3 sequence: CASSSLVSGEKLFF. CDR3 in DNA: TGTGCCAGCAGTTCTTTGGTGTCAGGGGAAAAACTGTTTTTT. The chain recombines TRBV6-6 with TRBJ1-4; the D gene is possibly TRBD1 (5 bases). Trimming shortened V by 4 bases and J by 8 bases, and 14 bases separated the two germline ends. The CDR3 sequence is 14 residues long. Germline values: CDR1 MNHNY, CDR2 SVGAGI (reference sequence).

The chain employs TRBV27 and TRBJ2-2, with D maybe TRBD2 (6 bases). This CDR3 contains 15 residues. The germline V gene has CDR1 MNHEY and CDR2 SMNVEV (reference sequence). V lost 6 bases to trimming and J lost 0 bases, with 11 bases between them. CDR3 sequence reads: CASRTLAANTGELFF. For the CDR3, the DNA is TGTGCCAGCAGAACACTAGCAGCGAACACCGGGGAGCTGTTTTTT.